These 27 T cell receptor beta chains came from one sample sequenced in a study of tumor-infiltrating lymphocytes in primary liver carcinoma. Reverse transcription of about 500 ng total RNA with a constant-region primer produced TCR beta cDNA. Library construction for TCR beta comprised three nested multiplex PCR rounds performed with slightly modified ARM-PCR. TRBV1-TRBV30 forward primers paired with a C-beta reverse primer drove the first two PCR rounds, ten to eleven cycles each. TCRdb re-analysed the multiplex PCR reads in MiXCR, keeping a single row per CDR3 protein. The repertoire holds about 44,000 distinct CDR3 sequences, 60% to 80% seen once, with more than 35% in the top ten. The source material, roughly 18-33 mg of unsorted bulk tissue, was used to co-extract RNA and DNA. The sequencing sample was made of tumor-adjacent normal liver tissue. These receptors originate from a woman in her thirties with primary liver carcinoma and hepatitis B virus infection.

This clonotype has just one count. A read error may produce the germline difference seen at one junction end. V usage is TRBV6-1 and J usage is TRBJ2-1; 9 bases fit TRBD2. Germline V gene lookup returns CDR1 MNHNS and CDR2 SASEGT. CDR3 length: 15 residues. CDR3 DNA sequence: TGTGCCAGCAGTGAAGGGTTAGCGGGAGACCATGAACAGTTCTTC. Protein: CASSEGLAGDHEQFF.

The rearrangement links TRBV4-3 to TRBJ2-1; D remains unclear. From germline, CDR1 is LGHNA and CDR2 YSLEER. The CDR3 loop spans 14 amino acids. Trimming removed 3 bases at V and 6 bases at J, with 12 bases between. The CDR3 loop reads CASSHTESVNEQFF. In DNA, the CDR3 is TGCGCCAGCAGCCATACGGAGTCGGTCAATGAGCAGTTCTTC.

The V gene is TRBV12-3 or TRBV12-4, the J gene TRBJ2-3; D remains unclear. Gene TRBJ1-5 matches the end of the DNA better, so the J call may be wrong. This CDR3 is built from 15 residues. CDR3 residues: CASRGLAGRTDTQHF. The DNA of the CDR3 is TGTGCCAGCAGAGGGCTAGCGGGTCGCACAGATACGCAGCATTTT.

Turning to this clonotype: A single base separates this from a much larger clone, so it may be a read error. The chain couples TRBV24-1 to TRBJ2-1; D remains unclear. The V end was cut by 5 bases, the J end by 10 bases, with 14 bases between. Germline-derived CDR1 and CDR2 are KGHDR and SFDVKD. This CDR3 region has 13 residues. The CDR3 bases are TGTGCCACCAGTGGTCGGGTCCGGATAGAGCAGTTCTTC. Translation gives CATSGRVRIEQFF.

This clonotype showed up many times. The chain couples TRBV30 to TRBJ1-2; the D is unclear. Between the trimmed V and J ends, which lost 0 bases and 6 bases, there was a span of 8 bases. CDR1 GTSNPN and CDR2 SVGIG come from the germline V gene (reference sequence). The CDR3 has 12 amino acids. CDR3 DNA sequence: TGTGCCTGGAGTGTAATCCTTCATGGCTACACCTTC. Amino acids: CAWSVILHGYTF.

About this clonotype: The conserved phenylalanine or tryptophan is not found at the CDR3 terminus, so this likely reflects a read error. V gene TRBV12-3 or TRBV12-4 combines with J gene TRBJ2-3; 7 bases align to TRBD2. This CDR3 region has 17 residues. The V segment lost 5 bases and the J segment 0 bases; nucleotides outside the gene matches: 11. CDR3 loop: CASSHRSTSPSTDTQYY. DNA for the CDR3: TGTGCCAGCAGTCACCGTTCGACTAGCCCTAGCACAGATACGCAGTATTAT.

Notes on this clonotype: An end of the junction differs from the germline gene, which may be a read error. This chain connects TRBV29-1 to TRBJ2-6, with TRBD1 identical over 8 bases. Germline lookup yields CDR1 SQVTM and CDR2 ANQGSEA. The CDR3 covers 15 residues. The CDR3 loop reads CSVVQGVFGANVLSF. Written as DNA, the CDR3 is TGCAGCGTGGTACAGGGGGTGTTTGGGGCCAACGTCCTGAGTTTC.

About this clonotype itself: Without the conserved terminal phenylalanine or tryptophan, this CDR3 likely stems from a read error. This sequence joins TRBV6-6 and TRBJ1-1; no firm D call. This CDR3 spans 15 amino acids. V lost 2 bases and J lost 1, with 11 bases in between. The germline gives CDR1 MNHNY, CDR2 SVGAGI (reference sequence). CDR3 amino acids: CASSYGPYGNTEAFL. The DNA of the CDR3 is TGTGCCAGCAGTTACGGCCCGTATGGGAACACTGAAGCTTTCCTT.

This sequence joins TRBV5-1 and TRBJ2-7; no firm D call. Germline CDR1 is SGHRS and CDR2 is YFSETQ. The V and J ends lost 2 bases and 4 bases respectively, with 10 bases between them. The CDR3 extends over 13 amino acids. CDR3 nucleotide sequence: TGCGCCAGCAGCTTCGTAGGGATTTACGAGCAGTACTTC. Translating gives CASSFVGIYEQYF.

About this clonotype: One end of the junction is discordant with germline, which a read error may explain. This chain links TRBV4-3 with TRBJ1-6; D is ambiguous. This CDR3 has 15 residues. In germline, CDR1 is LGHNA, CDR2 YSLEER. The CDR3 sequence is CASSQESSCNSPLHF. The CDR3 DNA reads as TGCGCCAGCAGTCAAGAGAGCTCCTGTAATTCACCCCTACACTTT.

Turning to this clonotype: One end of the junction fails to match germline, which may point to a read error. The chain combines TRBV6-2 or TRBV6-3 with TRBJ2-1; D is unclear. The germline CDR1 and CDR2 sequences are MNHEY and SVGEGT. The CDR3 is 14 amino acids. DNA of the CDR3: TGCGCCAGCAGCCACGGTCGTGCGAGCGATGAGCAGTTCTTC. Protein: CASSHGRASDEQFF.

The V and J genes are TRBV7-9 and TRBJ2-3; D possibly uses TRBD1 or TRBD2 (5 bases each). The CDR3 sequence is 16 residues long. V lost 7 bases and J 5 bases, leaving 22 bases between the germline ends. Germline loops: CDR1 SEHNR, CDR2 FQNEAQ (reference sequence). The CDR3 region is CASNERDGQREDTQYF. CDR3 bases: TGTGCCAGCAATGAGAGGGACGGCCAAAGGGAAGATACGCAGTATTTT. The variable domain in full, with the rest retrieved from reference TRBV7-9 and TRBJ2-3, is DTGVSQNPRHKITKRGQNVTFRCDPISEHNRLYWYRQTLGQGPEFLTYFQNEAQLEKSRLLSDRFSAERPKGSFSTLEIQRTEQGDSAMYLCASNERDGQREDTQYFGPGTRLTVL.

V usage is TRBV5-4 and J usage is TRBJ2-1; maybe TRBD1 (6 bases). The CDR3 is made up of 13 amino acids. Germline CDR1 is SGHNT and CDR2 is YYREEE (reference sequence). Trimming shortened V by 5 bases and J by 8 bases, and 14 bases separated the two germline ends. The CDR3 DNA follows: TGTGCCAGCAGTAGTACAGGGTTCCATGAGCAGTTCTTC. It encodes CASSSTGFHEQFF.

On this clonotype: The junction departs from germline at one end; a sequencing error may be responsible. This chain uses TRBV11-1 with TRBJ2-7, with D perhaps matching TRBD1 or TRBD2 (5 bases each). Germline-derived CDR1 and CDR2 are SGHAT and FQDESV (reference sequence). The CDR3 contains 14 residues. CDR3 sequence (DNA): TGTAGCAGCAGCTTAGTTACTGGGACCTACGAACAGTACTTC. It codes for CSSSLVTGTYEQYF.

This clonotype was seen a handful of times. Sequence at one end of the junction differs from germline and may be a read error. The genes are TRBV6-2 or TRBV6-3 and TRBJ2-7; D is possibly TRBD1 (5 bases). The germline V gene has CDR1 MNHEY and CDR2 SVGEGT. This CDR3 is built from 14 residues. CDR3 protein: CASSYLTESYGQYF. In nucleotides, the CDR3 is TGTGCCAGCAGTTACTTGACAGAGTCCTACGGGCAGTACTTC.

A note on this clonotype: The CDR3 does not close with the conserved phenylalanine or tryptophan, likely indicating a read error. The CDR3: CASNKQSATYNSPLHS. For the CDR3, the DNA is TGTGCCAGCAATAAACAGTCTGCCACATATAATTCACCCCTCCACTCT. This chain links TRBV6-5 with TRBJ1-6, with D hard to call. Germline V gene lookup returns CDR1 MNHEY and CDR2 SVGAGI. The CDR3 loop spans 16 amino acids. Trimming took 7 bases from V and 4 from J, leaving 17 bases between them.

Notes on this clonotype: At one boundary the junction diverges from the germline segment, which might be a read error. The rearrangement uses TRBV11-2 and TRBJ2-1; 7 nucleotides align to TRBD2. The germline V gene has CDR1 SGHAT and CDR2 FQNNGV. The CDR3 sequence is 16 residues long. The CDR3 here is CASSLVGRGTYNEQFF. The CDR3 DNA reads TGTGCCAGTAGCTTAGTAGGGAGGGGAACCTACAATGAGCAGTTCTTC.

This clonotype has a count of ten or more. This rearrangement joins TRBV12-3 or TRBV12-4 to TRBJ2-3, with D hard to call. The CDR3 is 15 residues long. V was cut by 3 bases and J by 1 base, with 11 bases left in between. This chain's CDR3 is CASSFRGIRTDTQYF. The CDR3 region has the DNA TGTGCCAGCAGTTTCCGTGGGATACGCACAGATACGCAGTATTTT.

On this clonotype itself: One junction end disagrees with the germline gene, perhaps due to a read error. The chain couples TRBV11-2 to TRBJ2-1, with D possibly being TRBD1 (6 bases). From germline, CDR1 is SGHAT and CDR2 FQNNGV. The CDR3 is 16 residues long. CDR3 region: CANSLGMGARYNEQSF. Here the CDR3 DNA reads TGTGCCAACAGCTTAGGGATGGGGGCGCGGTACAACGAGCAGTCCTTC.

This clonotype has more than one count but fewer than ten. This chain connects TRBV28 to TRBJ1-1; possibly TRBD1 for D (6 bases). Germline V CDR1 and CDR2: MDHEN, SYDVKM. CDR3 size: 13 residues. Deletions cut 3 bases from V and 6 bases from J, with 11 bases between. CDR3 amino acids: CASSLGDKSEAFF. The CDR3 nucleotides are TGTGCCAGCAGTTTGGGGGACAAATCTGAAGCTTTCTTT.

V is TRBV14 and J is TRBJ2-7; tentative D call: TRBD1 (6 bases). The CDR3 length is 15 residues. Germline assignment: CDR1 SGHDN and CDR2 FVKESK. Trimming removed 2 bases from V and 4 bases from J, with 15 bases in between. The CDR3 sequence: CASSQQRGSSYEQYF. CDR3 sequence (DNA): TGTGCCAGCAGCCAACAAAGGGGGTCGTCTTACGAGCAGTACTTC.

Comment on this clonotype: At one end, the junction sequence differs from germline, possibly due to a read error. The rearrangement links TRBV12-5 to TRBJ2-7; the D is unclear. The germline V gene has CDR1 LGHNT and CDR2 FRNRAP. The CDR3 length is 15 residues. As DNA, the CDR3 is TGTGCTAATGGTCCACGTGGTTCTATGTCCTACGAGCAGTACTTC. Translation gives CANGPRGSMSYEQYF.

Concerning this clonotype itself: At one of its ends the junction is not consistent with the germline gene, which may arise from a read error. The chain joins TRBV5-6 to TRBJ2-3; D perhaps matches TRBD2 (5 bases). In germline, CDR1 is SGHDT, CDR2 YYEEEE. This CDR3 contains 17 residues. The CDR3, as DNA: TGTGGCAGCAGCGTAGGCCGGGATAGGATTAACACAGATACGCAGTATTTT. It specifies CGSSVGRDRINTDTQYF. Supplemented by reference TRBV5-6 and TRBJ2-3, the full variable domain reads DAGVTQSPTHLIKTRGQQVTLRCSPKSGHDTVSWYQQALGQGPQFIFQYYEEEERQRGNFPDRFSGHQFPNYSSELNVNALLLGDSALYLCGSSVGRDRINTDTQYFGPGTRLTVL.

On this clonotype itself: The junction does not match germline at one end; this may be a read error. V is TRBV29-1 and J is TRBJ2-7; 7 bases align to TRBD2. Germline V CDR1 and CDR2: SQVTM, ANQGSEA. The CDR3 has 14 amino acids. The CDR3 coding sequence is TGCAGCACTGAACGCCGGGACTATCCTCCCGAGCGGTACTTC. Its protein is CSTERRDYPPERYF.

The chain links TRBV6-1 to TRBJ1-3; tentative D call: TRBD1 (5 bases). V shed 7 bases and J shed 10 bases, with 20 bases lying between them. The CDR3 totals 14 residues. CDR1 is MNHNS and CDR2 is SASEGT in the germline V gene. CDR3 in amino acids: CASTGAVSGNTIYF. The CDR3 DNA reads as TGTGCCAGCACTGGGGCTGTCTCTGGGAATACCATATATTTT.

As regards this clonotype: This clone may be a read error of a much larger clone one base away. The CDR3 end shows no conserved phenylalanine or tryptophan, and so a read error is likely. The chain employs TRBV10-3 and TRBJ2-7; D is unresolved. CDR1 is ENHRY and CDR2 is SYGVKD in the germline V gene. Trimming took 6 bases from V and 4 from J, leaving 10 bases between them. CDR3 length: 12 amino acids. The CDR3 spells CAISPDAYEQYL. The CDR3 nucleotides read TGTGCCATCAGCCCAGATGCTTACGAGCAGTACTTA.

This clonotype occurred a few times. A much larger clone sits a single nucleotide away, making a read error possible. The chain is built from TRBV6-5 and TRBJ2-2; D is tentatively TRBD1 or TRBD2 (5 bases each). The germline V gene encodes CDR1 MNHEY and CDR2 SVGAGI. The length of the CDR3 is 11 residues. The chain's CDR3 is CASGSSRDLFF. CDR3 DNA sequence: TGTGCCAGCGGATCTAGCCGGGACCTGTTTTTT.